The 21 T cell receptor beta chains in this list originate from one sample, sequenced in a study of shared clonotypes between healthy human individuals. Libraries were prepared by immunoSEQ multiplex PCR; TCRdb keeps only in-frame clonotypes and omits some of them. The sample lists about 2.4 million clones, 90% to 95% occurring once. The sequenced sample was naive CD4+ T cells from PBMCs. Subset denoted: CD45RA+ positively selected. The receptors were sampled from a man between 18 and 35 years old in good health. Some clones in this sample may be carry-over from other donors' samples.

In DNA, the CDR3 is TGTGCCAGCAACTATATGGGACCCGGGGAGCTGTTTTTT. It is translated as CASNYMGPGELFF. The chain uses TRBV2 and TRBJ2-2; D tentatively fits TRBD1 or TRBD2 (5 bases each). Trimming pared 7 bases from V and 6 bases from J, leaving 12 bases between. Germline lookup yields CDR1 SNHLY and CDR2 FYNNEI. CDR3 length: 13 amino acids.

V is TRBV10-3 and J is TRBJ2-7; D is perhaps TRBD1 (6 bases). Trimming cost V 0 bases and J 6 bases, with 9 bases left between them. Germline V gene data show CDR1 as ENHRY and CDR2 as SYGVKD. The CDR3 runs to 13 residues. This chain's CDR3 is CAISESWGPEQYF. The CDR3 coding sequence is TGTGCCATCAGTGAGTCGTGGGGGCCCGAGCAGTACTTC.

The rearrangement uses TRBV28 and TRBJ2-2; TRBD1 is a possible D gene (5 bases). Per the germline V gene, CDR1 is MDHEN and CDR2 is SYDVKM. V lost 6 bases and J lost 1, with 9 bases in between. This CDR3 has 14 amino acids. As DNA, the CDR3 is TGTGCCAGCAGACAGGTGGGGAACACCGGGGAGCTGTTTTTT. It specifies CASRQVGNTGELFF. The whole variable domain, filled in from reference TRBV28 and TRBJ2-2, reads DVKVTQSSRYLVKRTGEKVFLECVQDMDHENMFWYRQDPGLGLRLIYFSYDVKMKEKGDIPEGYSVSREKKERFSLILESASTNQTSMYLCASRQVGNTGELFFGEGSRLTVL.

Of note for this clone: This CDR3 is also generated by other DNA sequences in the sample. The rearrangement joins TRBV9 to TRBJ2-7; D unresolved. In germline, CDR1 is SGDLS, CDR2 YYNGEE. Trimming removed 0 bases at V and 4 bases at J, with 11 bases between. This CDR3 is built from 14 residues. The CDR3 spells CASSVGLELYEQYF. CDR3 coding DNA: TGTGCCAGCAGCGTAGGACTGGAGCTATACGAGCAGTACTTC. The variable domain in full, with the rest retrieved from reference TRBV9 and TRBJ2-7, is DSGVTQTPKHLITATGQRVTLRCSPRSGDLSVYWYQQSLDQGLQFLIQYYNGEERAKGNILERFSAQQFPDLHSELNLSSLELGDSALYFCASSVGLELYEQYFGPGTRLTVT.

The chain uses TRBV4-1 and TRBJ2-5, with D uncertain. This CDR3 spans 16 amino acids. V was pared by 2 bases and J by 0 bases, with 13 bases between. CDR1 MGHRA and CDR2 YSYEKL come from the germline V gene. The chain's CDR3 is CASSQSGGEYQETQYF. CDR3 nucleotide sequence: TGCGCCAGCAGCCAATCGGGCGGAGAGTACCAAGAGACCCAGTACTTC.

The chain joins TRBV30 to TRBJ1-2, with 8 nucleotides matching TRBD1. The V gene's germline CDR1 is GTSNPN and CDR2 SVGIG (reference sequence). This CDR3 region has 16 residues. V trimming: 3 bases; J trimming: 0 bases; junction bases outside the gene matches: 9. CDR3 coding DNA: TGTGCCTGGAGGCCTAAAGGGACAGGCGCTAACTATGGCTACACCTTC. Its translation: CAWRPKGTGANYGYTF.

The chain uses TRBV13 and TRBJ1-3; D remains ambiguous. V dropped 4 bases and J dropped 0 bases, with 10 bases sitting between them. Germline V lookup: CDR1 PRHDT, CDR2 FYEKMQ (reference sequence). The CDR3 is 15 residues long. CDR3 amino acids: CASSYPKGSGNTIYF. DNA for the CDR3: TGTGCCAGCAGCTACCCAAAAGGCTCTGGAAACACCATATATTTT.

The CDR3 DNA follows: TGTGCCAGTAGCACTCTCCTAGCGGGAGGGTTTGAGCAGTTCTTC. It codes for CASSTLLAGGFEQFF. This chain connects TRBV19 to TRBJ2-1, with TRBD2 identical over 12 bases. The CDR3 spans 15 residues. Germline assignment: CDR1 LNHDA and CDR2 SQIVND (reference sequence). Trimming cost V 6 bases and J 9 bases; bases outside gene matches: 9.

The chain recombines TRBV18 with TRBJ2-1; D unresolved. CDR1 and CDR2 (germline): KGHSH, LQKENI. The CDR3 contains 12 residues. Trimming stripped 2 bases from V and 7 bases from J, with 6 bases between. CDR3 region: CASSPKTNEQFF. The CDR3 DNA reads TGTGCCAGCTCACCAAAAACAAATGAGCAGTTCTTC.

About this clone: With a much larger clone just one base away, this may be a read error. Distinct nucleotide sequences in the sample also encode this CDR3. This chain connects TRBV27 to TRBJ2-5; the D is unclear. CDR3 length: 11 amino acids. Germline V gene sequence: CDR1 MNHEY, CDR2 SMNVEV (reference sequence). V was pared by 3 bases and J by 1 base, with 0 bases between. CDR3 nucleotide sequence: TGTGCCAGCAGTTTCCAAGAGACCCAGTACTTC. It yields the protein CASSFQETQYF.

Turning to this clone: This sample includes further DNA sequences coding for the same CDR3. V is TRBV29-1 and J is TRBJ1-1, with D possibly TRBD1 on 5 matching bases. Germline V CDR1 and CDR2: SQVTM, ANQGSEA. Trimming removed 3 bases from V and 0 bases from J, with 8 bases in between. CDR3 length equals 13 residues. As DNA, the CDR3 is TGCAGCGTTGAGGGGCGCATGAACACTGAAGCTTTCTTT. Its protein is CSVEGRMNTEAFF.

The chain has TRBV9 and TRBJ2-7; TRBD1 is a possible D gene (5 bases). Trimming shortened V by 0 bases and J by 5 bases, and 12 bases separated the two germline ends. CDR1 is SGDLS, CDR2 YYNGEE, per germline. The CDR3 runs 14 residues. The CDR3 reads CASSVGSKDNEQYF. The CDR3, as DNA: TGTGCCAGCAGCGTAGGCAGTAAGGACAACGAGCAGTACTTC.

This clone is a singleton in its sample. The chain carries TRBV19 and TRBJ2-7; 8 nucleotides agree with TRBD2. CDR1 LNHDA and CDR2 SQIVND come from the germline V gene (reference sequence). V shed 6 bases, J shed 7 bases, and the junction held 14 bases outside the gene matches. The CDR3 is made up of 15 amino acids. The CDR3, as DNA: TGTGCCAGTAGGACTCGGGACACCCGGGGGGGGGAGCAGTACTTC. Its protein is CASRTRDTRGGEQYF.

The CDR3 bases are TGCGCCAGCAGCTTGACAGGGTTTACCTACGAGCAGTACTTC. It translates to CASSLTGFTYEQYF. The chain is built from TRBV5-1 and TRBJ2-7; TRBD1 might be the D (6 bases). This CDR3 has 14 residues. V lost 1 base to trimming and J lost 2 bases, with 10 bases between them. The germline CDR1 and CDR2 sequences are SGHRS and YFSETQ.

This clone has only one observation. CDR3 residues: CASSLAPSGVTGELFF. For the CDR3, the DNA is TGCGCCAGCAGCTTGGCCCCTAGCGGGGTCACCGGGGAGCTGTTTTTT. The chain links TRBV5-1 to TRBJ2-2; 9 bases agree with TRBD2. The J segment lost 4 bases and the V segment lost 0 bases, leaving 4 bases of the junction unmatched. CDR3 length: 16 amino acids. Germline assignment: CDR1 SGHRS and CDR2 YFSETQ. Supplemented by reference TRBV5-1 and TRBJ2-2, the full variable domain reads KAGVTQTPRYLIKTRGQQVTLSCSPISGHRSVSWYQQTPGQGLQFLFEYFSETQRNKGNFPGRFSGRQFSNSRSEMNVSTLELGDSALYLCASSLAPSGVTGELFFGEGSRLTVL.

The chain uses TRBV4-1 and TRBJ1-1, with D possibly being TRBD1 (5 bases). In germline, CDR1 is MGHRA, CDR2 YSYEKL. With 6 bases removed from V and 1 base from J, the gap between germline ends came to 27 bases. This CDR3 spans 19 amino acids. CDR3 nucleotide sequence: TGCGCCAGCAGTCGAATTATCGGGGGGGAGGGCTTCCCGAACACTGAAGCTTTCTTT. Translation gives CASSRIIGGEGFPNTEAFF.

The rearrangement uses TRBV6-1 and TRBJ2-1, with D perhaps given as TRBD1 or TRBD2 (5 bases each). The CDR3 has 14 residues. Trimming removed 5 bases at V and 6 bases at J, with 14 bases between. CDR1 is MNHNS, CDR2 SASEGT, per germline. CDR3 sequence reads: CASSRDQVSNEQFF. The CDR3 region has the DNA TGTGCCAGCAGTCGGGACCAAGTATCCAATGAGCAGTTCTTC.

The CDR3 region has the DNA TGTGCCAGCAGCCTACACCGGGGTCGAGCAGCGGGAGCCTACGAGCAGTACTTC. Residues: CASSLHRGRAAGAYEQYF. The chain joins TRBV7-2 to TRBJ2-7, with 8 bases matching TRBD2. V shed 5 bases, J shed 2 bases, and the junction held 17 bases outside the gene matches. Per germline, CDR1 SGHTA and CDR2 FQGNSA. This CDR3 has 18 residues.

This chain connects TRBV7-9 to TRBJ2-5, with TRBD2 matching 7 bases. CDR1 and CDR2 (germline): SEHNR, FQNEAQ (reference sequence). The CDR3 loop spans 17 amino acids. The trim removed 3 bases at V and 5 bases at J, leaving 15 bases unmatched. DNA of the CDR3: TGTGCCAGCAGCTTTGGCCAGGGTGATAAAGCGGGGGAGACCCAGTACTTC. Its protein is CASSFGQGDKAGETQYF. Looking up the rest from reference TRBV7-9 and TRBJ2-5 gives the full variable domain: DTGVSQNPRHKITKRGQNVTFRCDPISEHNRLYWYRQTLGQGPEFLTYFQNEAQLEKSRLLSDRFSAERPKGSFSTLEIQRTEQGDSAMYLCASSFGQGDKAGETQYFGPGTRLLVL.

The chain has TRBV27 and TRBJ2-7; 7 nucleotides line up with TRBD1. Unmatched junction bases numbered 17, after V lost 5 bases and J lost 4 bases. This CDR3 region has 17 residues. From germline, CDR1 is MNHEY and CDR2 SMNVEV (reference sequence). The CDR3 DNA reads as TGTGCCAGCAGTAAGACAGGGCTTGACGGGATTAGGTACGAGCAGTACTTC. Its translation is CASSKTGLDGIRYEQYF.

V and J are TRBV5-1 and TRBJ2-7; TRBD2 matches 10 bases. Trimming cost V 4 bases and J 3 bases; bases outside gene matches: 7. The germline gives CDR1 SGHRS, CDR2 YFSETQ. The CDR3 has 15 residues. This chain's CDR3 is CASSALAGGSYEQYF. The CDR3 bases are TGCGCCAGCAGCGCCTTAGCGGGAGGAAGCTACGAGCAGTACTTC.